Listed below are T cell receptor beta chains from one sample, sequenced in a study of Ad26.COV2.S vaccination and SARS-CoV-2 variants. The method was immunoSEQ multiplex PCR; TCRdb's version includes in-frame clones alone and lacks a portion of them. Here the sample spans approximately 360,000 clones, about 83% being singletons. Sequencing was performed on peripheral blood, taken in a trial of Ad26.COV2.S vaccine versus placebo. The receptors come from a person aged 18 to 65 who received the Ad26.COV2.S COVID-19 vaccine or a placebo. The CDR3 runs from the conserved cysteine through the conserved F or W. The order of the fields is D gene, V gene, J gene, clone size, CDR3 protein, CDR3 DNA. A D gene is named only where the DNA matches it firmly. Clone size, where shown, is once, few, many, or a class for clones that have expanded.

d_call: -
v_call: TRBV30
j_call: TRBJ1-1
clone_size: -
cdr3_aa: CAFEGLDLPPEAFF
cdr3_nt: TGTGCCTTCGAGGGGCTCGATCTGCCTCCCGAAGCTTTCTTT

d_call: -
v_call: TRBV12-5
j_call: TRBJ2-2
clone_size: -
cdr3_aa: CASGFTSNAGELFF
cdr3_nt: TGTGCTAGTGGTTTCACATCGAATGCCGGGGAGCTGTTTTTT

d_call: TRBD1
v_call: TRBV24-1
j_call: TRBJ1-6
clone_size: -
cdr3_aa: CATSDPRGHSPLHF
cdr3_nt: TGTGCCACCAGTGACCCCAGGGGGCATTCACCCCTCCACTTT

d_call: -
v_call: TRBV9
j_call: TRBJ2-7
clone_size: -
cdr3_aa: CARPRGVTHEQYF
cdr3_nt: TGTGCCAGGCCCAGGGGAGTGACCCACGAGCAGTACTTC

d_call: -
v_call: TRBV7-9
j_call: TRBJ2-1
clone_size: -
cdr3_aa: CASSPDSTYNEQFF
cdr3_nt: TGTGCCAGCAGCCCTGACAGTACCTACAATGAGCAGTTCTTC

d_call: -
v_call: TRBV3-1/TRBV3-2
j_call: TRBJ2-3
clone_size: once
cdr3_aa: CASSPIAADTQYF
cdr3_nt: TGTGCCAGCAGCCCTATCGCGGCAGATACGCAGTATTTT

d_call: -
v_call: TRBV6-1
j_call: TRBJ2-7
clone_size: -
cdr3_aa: CASSEANRELYEQYF
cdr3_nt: TGTGCCAGCAGTGAAGCAAACAGGGAACTCTACGAGCAGTACTTC

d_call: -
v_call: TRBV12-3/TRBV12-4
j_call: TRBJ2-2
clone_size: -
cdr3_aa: CASNQGSTGELFF
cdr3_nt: TGTGCCAGCAACCAGGGGAGCACCGGGGAGCTGTTTTTT

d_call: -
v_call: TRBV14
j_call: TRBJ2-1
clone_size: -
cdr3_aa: CASSRGPRTYNEQFF
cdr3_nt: TGTGCCAGCAGCCGGGGGCCACGGACTTACAATGAGCAGTTCTTC

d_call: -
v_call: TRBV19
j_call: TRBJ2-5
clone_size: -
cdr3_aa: CASSIYAGGPEETQYF
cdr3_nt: TGTGCCAGTAGTATTTATGCGGGCGGGCCTGAAGAGACCCAGTACTTC

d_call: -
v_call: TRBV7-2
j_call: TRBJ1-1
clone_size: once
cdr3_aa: CASSSRRGAGNTEAFF
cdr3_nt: TGTGCCAGCAGCTCCCGGAGGGGGGCGGGGAACACTGAAGCTTTCTTT

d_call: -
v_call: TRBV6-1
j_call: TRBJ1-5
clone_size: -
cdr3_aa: CASSEGSGYYPQHF
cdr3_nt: TGTGCCAGCAGTGAGGGGTCAGGGTATTATCCCCAGCATTTT

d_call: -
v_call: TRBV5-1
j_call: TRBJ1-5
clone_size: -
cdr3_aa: CASSPGANQPQHF
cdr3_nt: TGCGCCAGCAGCCCGGGGGCGAATCAGCCCCAGCATTTT

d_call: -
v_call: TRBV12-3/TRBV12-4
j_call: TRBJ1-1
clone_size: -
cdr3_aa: CASRLRTEAFF
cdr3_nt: TGTGCCAGCAGGCTCCGGACTGAAGCTTTCTTT

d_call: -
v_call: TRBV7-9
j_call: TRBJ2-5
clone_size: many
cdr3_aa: CASTLGGRETQYF
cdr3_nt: TGTGCCAGCACCTTGGGGGGGCGGGAGACCCAGTACTTC

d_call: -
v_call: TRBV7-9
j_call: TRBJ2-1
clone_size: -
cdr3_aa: CASSGEGIQNEQFF
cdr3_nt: TGTGCCAGCAGCGGGGAAGGGATTCAGAATGAGCAGTTCTTC

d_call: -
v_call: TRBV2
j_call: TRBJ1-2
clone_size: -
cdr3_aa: CASSGGRVQGYTF
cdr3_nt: TGTGCCAGCAGTGGGGGACGGGTCCAGGGCTACACCTTC

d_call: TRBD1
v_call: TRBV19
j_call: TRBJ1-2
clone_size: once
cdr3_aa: CASSIQGGNYGYTF
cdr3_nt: TGTGCCAGTAGTATACAGGGGGGGAACTATGGCTACACCTTC

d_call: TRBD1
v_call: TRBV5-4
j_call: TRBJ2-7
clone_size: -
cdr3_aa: CASSLKAGTGGGYEQYF
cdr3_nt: TGTGCCAGCAGCTTGAAGGCCGGGACAGGGGGCGGTTACGAGCAGTACTTC

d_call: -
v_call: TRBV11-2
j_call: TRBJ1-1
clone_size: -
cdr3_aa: CASVDRGGPPGGAFF
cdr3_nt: TGTGCCAGCGTTGACCGGGGGGGGCCGCCCGGTGGAGCTTTCTTT

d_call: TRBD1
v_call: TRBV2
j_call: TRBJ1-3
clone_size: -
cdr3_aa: CASSLTGDGNTIYF
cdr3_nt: TGTGCCAGCAGCTTGACAGGGGATGGAAACACCATATATTTT

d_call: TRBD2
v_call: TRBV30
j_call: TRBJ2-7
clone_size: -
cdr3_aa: CAWNLAGGWDEQYF
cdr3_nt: TGTGCCTGGAATCTAGCGGGAGGTTGGGACGAGCAGTACTTC

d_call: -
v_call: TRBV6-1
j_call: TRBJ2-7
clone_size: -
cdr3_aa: CASSEDRASYEQYF
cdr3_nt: TGTGCCAGCAGTGAAGACAGGGCCTCCTACGAGCAGTACTTC

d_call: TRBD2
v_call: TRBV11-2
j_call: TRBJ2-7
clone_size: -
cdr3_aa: CASSLTSGGPYEQYF
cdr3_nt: TGTGCCAGCAGCTTGACTAGCGGGGGGCCCTACGAGCAGTACTTC

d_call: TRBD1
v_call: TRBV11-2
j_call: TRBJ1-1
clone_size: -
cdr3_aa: CASSLQYRGPGTEAFF
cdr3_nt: TGTGCCAGCAGCCTACAATACAGGGGGCCCGGCACTGAAGCTTTCTTT

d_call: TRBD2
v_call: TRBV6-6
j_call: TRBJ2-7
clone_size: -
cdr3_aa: CASSPPSGSVYEQYF
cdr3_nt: TGTGCCAGCAGTCCCCCCAGCGGGAGTGTTTACGAGCAGTACTTC

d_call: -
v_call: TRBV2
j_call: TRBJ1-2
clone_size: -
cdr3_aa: CASRGFSYGYTF
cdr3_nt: TGTGCCAGCAGGGGGTTCTCCTATGGCTACACCTTC

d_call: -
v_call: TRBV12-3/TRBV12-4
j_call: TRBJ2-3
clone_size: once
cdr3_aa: CASVSMGGTQYF
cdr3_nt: TGTGCCAGCGTCTCCATGGGGGGAACGCAGTATTTT

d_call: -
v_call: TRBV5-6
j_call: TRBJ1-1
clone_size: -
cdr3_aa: CASSVPGNTEAFF
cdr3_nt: TGTGCCAGCAGCGTGCCGGGGAACACTGAAGCTTTCTTT